One sample yielded the 16 T cell receptor beta chains listed below, sequenced in a study of blood T cell repertoires in COVID-19. The method was immunoSEQ multiplex PCR; TCRdb's version includes in-frame clones alone and lacks a portion of them. The sample lists fewer than 350,000 clones, just over 90% occurring once. The sequencing sample was made of PBMCs or T cells enriched from blood (not recorded which). These receptors were collected from a woman aged 40-49 years with acute COVID-19.

The V call is TRBV2, the J call TRBJ2-7, with unresolved D. V lost 1 base and J lost 7, with 8 bases in between. From germline, CDR1 is SNHLY and CDR2 FYNNEI. This CDR3 spans 12 amino acids. The CDR3 reads CASSEDRREQYF. Here the CDR3 DNA reads TGTGCCAGCAGTGAAGATCGGCGGGAGCAGTACTTC.

The chain has TRBV2 and TRBJ2-5, with D uncertain. The CDR3 extends over 16 amino acids. V was clipped by 2 bases and J by 0 bases, with 13 bases between them. Germline CDR1 reads SNHLY; CDR2 reads FYNNEI. The CDR3, as DNA: TGTGCCAGCAGTGAACGCAGATTGGAGAACCAAGAGACCCAGTACTTC. It encodes CASSERRLENQETQYF.

J is TRBJ2-3 and V is TRBV12-1; TRBD2 is the table's D call and was not checked against the DNA. TRBV12-1 is deemed a pseudogene. The CDR3 is made up of 18 amino acids. CDR3 region: CASSFPLAGRTSTDTQYF. DNA of the CDR3: TGTGCCAGCAGCTTTCCCCTAGCGGGGAGGACTAGCACAGATACGCAGTATTTT.

The rearrangement uses TRBV12-3 or TRBV12-4 and TRBJ2-4; TRBD1 agrees at 10 bases. The V segment lost 5 bases and the J segment 9 bases; nucleotides outside the gene matches: 4. The CDR3 contains 13 residues. The CDR3 DNA reads TGTGCCAGCAGTAGTGGGACAGGGGCCATTCAGTACTTC. It specifies CASSSGTGAIQYF.

V usage is TRBV5-1 and J usage is TRBJ1-1, with D perhaps matching TRBD1 (5 bases). The CDR3 has 13 amino acids. Germline V CDR1 and CDR2: SGHRS, YFSETQ. The germline V and J ends were trimmed by 2 bases and 5 bases, with 10 bases remaining between them. CDR3 DNA sequence: TGCGCCAGCAGCTTCAGGGTCGGGACTGAAGCTTTCTTT. It codes for CASSFRVGTEAFF.

In DNA form, the CDR3 reads TGCGCCAGCAGCCCCCGCCCAACTAGCGGGGGGGCCAATGAGCAGTTCTTC. As protein: CASSPRPTSGGANEQFF. The chain is built from TRBV5-1 and TRBJ2-1, with TRBD2 identical over 13 bases. Trimming at V came to 4 bases and at J to 6 bases, leaving 10 bases not matched to a gene. The germline V gene encodes CDR1 SGHRS and CDR2 YFSETQ. The CDR3 totals 17 residues.

The V gene is TRBV5-1, the J gene TRBJ1-4, with D hard to call. The V end was cut by 4 bases, the J end by 0 bases, with 10 bases between. Germline-derived CDR1 and CDR2 are SGHRS and YFSETQ. This CDR3 contains 15 residues. CDR3 sequence reads: CASSAGSTTNEKLFF. The DNA for the CDR3 is TGCGCCAGCAGCGCCGGGTCTACAACTAATGAAAAACTGTTTTTT.

The CDR3 protein is CASSYQLGGNYGYTF. Here the CDR3 DNA reads TGTGCCAGCAGCTATCAGTTGGGGGGTAACTATGGCTACACCTTC. The genes are TRBV11-2 and TRBJ1-2, with a weak D call TRBD1 (5 bases). Trimming stripped 4 bases from V and 1 base from J, with 13 bases between. The CDR3 loop spans 15 amino acids. Germline V gene lookup returns CDR1 SGHAT and CDR2 FQNNGV.

DNA of the CDR3: TGTGCCAGCAGCCGGAACAGGGAGCCTGGTGAAAAACTGTTTTTT. This sequence encodes CASSRNREPGEKLFF. This rearrangement joins TRBV2 to TRBJ1-4, with D perhaps TRBD1 (6 bases). V was shortened by 6 bases and J by 7 bases, with 18 bases between the two germline ends. This CDR3 spans 15 amino acids. Germline values: CDR1 SNHLY, CDR2 FYNNEI.

This clone came up once. The chain uses TRBV7-2 and TRBJ1-2; 8 bases are a match to TRBD1. Per germline, CDR1 SGHTA and CDR2 FQGNSA. V was pared by 1 base and J by 4 bases, with 5 bases of the junction left unmatched. CDR3 length: 15 residues. The CDR3 bases are TGTGCCAGCAGCTTAGGGGGGACAGGTCCCTATGGCTACACCTTC. Its translation is CASSLGGTGPYGYTF.

The chain combines TRBV11-3 with TRBJ2-5; 7 bases are shared with TRBD1. The CDR3 loop spans 15 amino acids. The V segment lost 5 bases and the J segment 5 bases; nucleotides outside the gene matches: 11. Germline V gene lookup returns CDR1 SGHNT and CDR2 YENEEA. This CDR3 is CASSLPDREGETQYF. The CDR3, as DNA: TGTGCCAGCAGCCTACCCGACAGGGAAGGGGAGACCCAGTACTTC.

The chain recombines TRBV6-5 with TRBJ1-2; possible D gene TRBD1, 5 bases. CDR1 and CDR2 (germline): MNHEY, SVGAGI. CDR3 length: 12 amino acids. Deletions cut 8 bases from V and 4 bases from J, with 11 bases between. CDR3 protein: CASLDSLYGYTF. The DNA of the CDR3 is TGTGCCAGCCTCGACAGCCTCTATGGCTACACCTTC.

The chain links TRBV4-1 to TRBJ2-6, with 8 bases lining up with TRBD1. The CDR3 covers 16 residues. V lost 3 bases, J lost 7 bases, and 8 bases stayed unmatched. CDR1 is MGHRA, CDR2 YSYEKL, per germline. CDR3 nucleotides: TGCGCCAGCAGCCACCACGACAGGGGCGGCGCCAACGTCCTGACTTTC. As protein: CASSHHDRGGANVLTF.

The V and J genes are TRBV5-1 and TRBJ1-4; TRBD1 aligns across 7 bases. Germline CDR1 and CDR2: SGHRS and YFSETQ. V gave up 3 bases and J gave up 0 bases; unmatched junction bases: 5. The CDR3 has 16 amino acids. The chain's CDR3 is CASSYYGQATNEKLFF. In DNA, the CDR3 is TGCGCCAGCAGCTACTATGGACAGGCAACTAATGAAAAACTGTTTTTT.

This rearrangement joins TRBV21-1 to TRBJ2-7; the table's D gene call, TRBD2, was not cross checked with the DNA. TRBV21-1 is assigned pseudogene status. The CDR3 spans 18 residues. The CDR3 here is CASSKEGGRPRSSYEQYF. CDR3 bases: TGTGCCAGCAGCAAAGAGGGCGGGAGGCCTAGGAGCTCCTACGAGCAGTACTTC.

The chain joins TRBV10-2 to TRBJ1-1; D is possibly TRBD1 (5 bases). This CDR3 region has 15 residues. V was clipped by 7 bases and J by 1 base, with 16 bases between them. CDR1 WSHSY and CDR2 SAAADI come from the germline V gene. CDR3 sequence reads: CASTPWGGKNTEAFF. For the CDR3, the DNA is TGCGCCAGCACACCATGGGGGGGGAAGAACACTGAAGCTTTCTTT.